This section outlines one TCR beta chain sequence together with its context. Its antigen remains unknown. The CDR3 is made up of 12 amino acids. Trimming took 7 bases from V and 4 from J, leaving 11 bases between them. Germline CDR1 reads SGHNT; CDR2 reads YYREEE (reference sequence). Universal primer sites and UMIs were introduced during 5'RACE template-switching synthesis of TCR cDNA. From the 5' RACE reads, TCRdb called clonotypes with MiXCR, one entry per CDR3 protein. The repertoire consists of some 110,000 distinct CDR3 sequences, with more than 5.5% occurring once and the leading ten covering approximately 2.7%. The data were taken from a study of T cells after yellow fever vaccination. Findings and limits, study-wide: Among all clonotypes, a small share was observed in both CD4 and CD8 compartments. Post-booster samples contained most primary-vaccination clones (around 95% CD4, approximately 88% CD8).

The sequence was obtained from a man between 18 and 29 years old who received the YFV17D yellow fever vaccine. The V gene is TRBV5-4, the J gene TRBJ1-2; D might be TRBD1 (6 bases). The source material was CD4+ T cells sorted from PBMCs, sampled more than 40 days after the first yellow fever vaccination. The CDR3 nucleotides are TGTGCCAGCCGACAGGACTTCTATGGCTACACCTTC. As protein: CASRQDFYGYTF.